Shown below are 6 T cell receptor beta chains from a single sample sequenced in a study of blood T cell repertoires in COVID-19. The method was immunoSEQ multiplex PCR; TCRdb's version includes in-frame clones alone and lacks a portion of them. The table has about 300,000 clones, about 89% seen once; the top ten hold roughly 5.1%. The specimen was peripheral blood. The receptors shown here come from a middle-aged man with acute or convalescent COVID-19.

This chain connects TRBV5-6 to TRBJ1-1, with 11 bases matching TRBD1. Germline lookup yields CDR1 SGHDT and CDR2 YYEEEE. The CDR3 consists of 14 residues. Trimming at V came to 4 bases and at J to 5 bases, leaving 4 bases not matched to a gene. CDR3 coding DNA: TGTGCCAGCAGCCTGGACAGGGGGCGAACTGAAGCTTTCTTT. Translating it yields CASSLDRGRTEAFF.

The V gene is TRBV7-8, the J gene TRBJ1-2; D not resolved. The CDR3 consists of 15 residues. In germline, CDR1 is SGHVS, CDR2 FQNEAQ. Trimming pared 2 bases from V and 6 bases from J, leaving 16 bases between. The CDR3 protein is CASSLNRRKRDGYTF. The CDR3 bases are TGTGCCAGCAGCTTAAACCGGCGTAAACGGGATGGCTACACCTTC.

The chain combines TRBV19 with TRBJ1-1; TRBD1 matches 9 bases. Germline values: CDR1 LNHDA, CDR2 SQIVND (reference sequence). The length of the CDR3 is 16 residues. J was trimmed by 1 base and V by 5 bases; bases with no gene match: 8. This CDR3 reads CASSLFTGGANTEAFF. The CDR3 DNA sequence: TGTGCCAGTAGTTTGTTCACAGGGGGCGCGAACACTGAAGCTTTCTTT.

The chain carries TRBV5-1 and TRBJ2-7, with 9 bases that match TRBD2. Trimming at V came to 0 bases and at J to 4 bases, leaving 5 bases not matched to a gene. This CDR3 is built from 15 residues. Germline CDR1 reads SGHRS; CDR2 reads YFSETQ. CDR3 in DNA: TGCGCCAGCAGCTTGGTTAGCGGGGGATCATACGAGCAGTACTTC. Amino acids: CASSLVSGGSYEQYF.

V gene TRBV2 combines with J gene TRBJ2-5; tentatively, D is TRBD1 (6 bases). Looked up from germline, CDR1 is SNHLY and CDR2 is FYNNEI. The CDR3 covers 11 residues. V lost 7 bases, J lost 7 bases, and 10 bases lay in between. The CDR3 DNA reads as TGTGCCAGCACCGGCAGGGGGACCCAGTACTTC. Translated: CASTGRGTQYF.

The chain carries TRBV3-1 (or the pseudogene TRBV3-2) and TRBJ2-7; D not resolved. Between the trimmed V and J ends, which lost 3 bases and 3 bases, there was a span of 9 bases. Germline CDR1 is LGHDT and CDR2 is YNNKEL (reference sequence). The CDR3 has 13 amino acids. This chain's CDR3 is CASSHTGGYEQYF. In DNA, the CDR3 is TGTGCCAGCAGCCACACGGGTGGCTACGAGCAGTACTTC.